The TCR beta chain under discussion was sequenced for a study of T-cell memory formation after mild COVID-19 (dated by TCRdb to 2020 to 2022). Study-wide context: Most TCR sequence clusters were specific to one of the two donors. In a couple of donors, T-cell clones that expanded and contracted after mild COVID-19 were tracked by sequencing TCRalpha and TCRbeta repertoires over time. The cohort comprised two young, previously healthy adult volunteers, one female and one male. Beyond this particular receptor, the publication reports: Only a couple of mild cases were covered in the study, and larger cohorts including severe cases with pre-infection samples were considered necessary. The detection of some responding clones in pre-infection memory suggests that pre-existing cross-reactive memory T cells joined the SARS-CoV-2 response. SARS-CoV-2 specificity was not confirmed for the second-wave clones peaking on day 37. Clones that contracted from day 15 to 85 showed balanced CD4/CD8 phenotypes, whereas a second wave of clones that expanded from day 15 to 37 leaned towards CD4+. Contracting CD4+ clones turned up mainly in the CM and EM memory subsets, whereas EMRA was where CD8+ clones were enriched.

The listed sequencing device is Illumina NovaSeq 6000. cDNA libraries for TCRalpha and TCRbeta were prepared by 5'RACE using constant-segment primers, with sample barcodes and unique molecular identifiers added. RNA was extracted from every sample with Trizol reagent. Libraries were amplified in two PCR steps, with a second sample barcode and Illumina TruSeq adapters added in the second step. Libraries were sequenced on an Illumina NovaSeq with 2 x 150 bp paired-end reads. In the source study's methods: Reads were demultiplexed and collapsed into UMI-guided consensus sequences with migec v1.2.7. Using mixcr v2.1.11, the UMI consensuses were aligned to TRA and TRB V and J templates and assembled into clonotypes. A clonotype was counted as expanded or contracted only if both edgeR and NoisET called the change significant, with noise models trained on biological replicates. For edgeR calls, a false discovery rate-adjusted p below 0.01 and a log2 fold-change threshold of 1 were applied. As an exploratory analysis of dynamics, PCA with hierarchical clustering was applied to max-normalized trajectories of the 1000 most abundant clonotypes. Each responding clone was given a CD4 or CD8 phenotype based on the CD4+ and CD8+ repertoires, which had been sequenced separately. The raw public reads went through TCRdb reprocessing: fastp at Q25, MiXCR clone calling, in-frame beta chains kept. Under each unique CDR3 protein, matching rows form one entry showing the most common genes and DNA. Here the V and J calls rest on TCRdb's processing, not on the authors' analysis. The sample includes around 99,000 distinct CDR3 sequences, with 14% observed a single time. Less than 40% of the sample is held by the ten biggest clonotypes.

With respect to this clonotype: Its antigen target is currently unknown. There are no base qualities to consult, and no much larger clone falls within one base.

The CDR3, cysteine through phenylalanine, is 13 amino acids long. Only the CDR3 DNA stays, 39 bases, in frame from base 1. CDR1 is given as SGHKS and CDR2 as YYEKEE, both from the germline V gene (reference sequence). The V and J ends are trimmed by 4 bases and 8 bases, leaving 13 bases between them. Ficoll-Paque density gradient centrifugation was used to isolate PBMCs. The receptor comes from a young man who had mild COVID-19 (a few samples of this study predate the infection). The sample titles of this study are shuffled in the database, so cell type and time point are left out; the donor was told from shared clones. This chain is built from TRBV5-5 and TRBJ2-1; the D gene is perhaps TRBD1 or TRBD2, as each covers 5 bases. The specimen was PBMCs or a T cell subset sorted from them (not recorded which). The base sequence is TGTGCCAGCAGCCTGATAGGGACCGATGAGCAGTTCTTC. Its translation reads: CASSLIGTDEQFF.